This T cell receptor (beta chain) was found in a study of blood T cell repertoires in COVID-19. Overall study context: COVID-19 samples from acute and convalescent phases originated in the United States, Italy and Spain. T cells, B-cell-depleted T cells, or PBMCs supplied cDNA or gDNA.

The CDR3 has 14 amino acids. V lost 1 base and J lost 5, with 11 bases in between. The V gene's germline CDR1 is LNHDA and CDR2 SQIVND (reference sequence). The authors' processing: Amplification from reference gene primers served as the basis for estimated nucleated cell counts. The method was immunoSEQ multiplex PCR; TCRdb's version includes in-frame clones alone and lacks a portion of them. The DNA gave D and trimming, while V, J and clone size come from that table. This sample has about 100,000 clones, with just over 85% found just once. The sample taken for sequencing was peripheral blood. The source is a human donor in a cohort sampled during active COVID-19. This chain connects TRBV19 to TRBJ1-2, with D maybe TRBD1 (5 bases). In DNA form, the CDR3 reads TGTGCCAGTAGTATAGGCACAGGAATATATGGCTACACCTTC. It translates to CASSIGTGIYGYTF.